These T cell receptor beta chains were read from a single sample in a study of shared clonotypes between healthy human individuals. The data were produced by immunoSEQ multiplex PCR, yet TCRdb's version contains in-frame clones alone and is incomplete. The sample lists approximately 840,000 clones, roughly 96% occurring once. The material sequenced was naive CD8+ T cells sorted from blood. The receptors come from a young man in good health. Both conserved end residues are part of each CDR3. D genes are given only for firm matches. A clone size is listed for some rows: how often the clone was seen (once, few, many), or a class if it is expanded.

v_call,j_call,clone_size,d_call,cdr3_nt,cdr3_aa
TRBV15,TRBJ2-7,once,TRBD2,TGTGCCACCAGCCCACGGACTAGCGGCTACGAGCAGTACTTC,CATSPRTSGYEQYF
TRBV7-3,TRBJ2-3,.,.,TGTGCCAGCAGCCGAAACGCAGATACGCAGTATTTT,CASSRNADTQYF
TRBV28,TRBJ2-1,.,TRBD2,TGTGCCAGCAGGTCCGGGACTAGCGGGAGTCTCTCCTACAATGAGCAGTTCTTC,CASRSGTSGSLSYNEQFF
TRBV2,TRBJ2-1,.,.,TGTGCCAGCCCTGGTCGCCTAGACGCGCAGTTCTTC,CASPGRLDAQFF
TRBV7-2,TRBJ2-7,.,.,TGTGCCAGCAGCCCCGGGCCGAACTACGAGCAGTACTTC,CASSPGPNYEQYF
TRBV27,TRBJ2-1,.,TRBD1,TGTGCCAGCAGTTTATACCCGGACAGGAACAATGAGCAGTTCTTC,CASSLYPDRNNEQFF
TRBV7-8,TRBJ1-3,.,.,TGTGCCAGCAGCTTAGGGTCTGGTGGCACCATATATTTT,CASSLGSGGTIYF
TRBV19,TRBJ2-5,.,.,TGTGCCAGTAGCCTTGGACCGGGACCGCAAACCCAGTACTTC,CASSLGPGPQTQYF
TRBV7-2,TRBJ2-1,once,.,TGTGCCAGCAGCCGAGGGGGAGGGGACCATGAGCAGTTCTTC,CASSRGGGDHEQFF
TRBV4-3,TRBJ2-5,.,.,TGCGCCAGCAGCCAAGCGGGAGTGGAACAAGAGACCCAGTACTTC,CASSQAGVEQETQYF
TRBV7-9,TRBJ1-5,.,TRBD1,TGTGCCAGCAGCTCAGGACAGGGCGGACATCAGCCCCAGCATTTT,CASSSGQGGHQPQHF
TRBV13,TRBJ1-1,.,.,TGTGCCAGCAGCGCCCCCGATTTAGACATAGCTTTCTTT,CASSAPDLDIAFF
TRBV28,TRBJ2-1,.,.,TGTGCCAGCAGTACACGGGTTTCCGCCAACAATGAGCAGTTCTTC,CASSTRVSANNEQFF
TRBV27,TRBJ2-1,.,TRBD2,TGTGCCAGCAGTTCCCCCAGCGGGAGGATGGATGAGCAGTTCTTC,CASSSPSGRMDEQFF
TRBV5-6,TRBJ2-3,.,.,TGTGCCAGCAGATCCGGGGGCAGGTATACAGATACGCAGTATTTT,CASRSGGRYTDTQYF
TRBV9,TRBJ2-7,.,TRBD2,TGTGCCAGCAGCGAGGGGAGGGGCAATTCCTACGAGCAGTACTTC,CASSEGRGNSYEQYF
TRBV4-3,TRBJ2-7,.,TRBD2,TGCGCCAGCAGCCTCGGACTAGCGGGAGCCTACGAGCAGTACTTC,CASSLGLAGAYEQYF
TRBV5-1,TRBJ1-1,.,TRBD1,TGCGCCAGCAGCTTGACAGGGGCTAACACTGAAGCTTTCTTT,CASSLTGANTEAFF
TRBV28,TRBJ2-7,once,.,TGTGCCAGCGGGGCTGGGACTTTCTACGAGCAGTACTTC,CASGAGTFYEQYF
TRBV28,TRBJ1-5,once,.,TGTGCCAGCAGCCGTAATAGCAATCAGCCCCAGCATTTT,CASSRNSNQPQHF
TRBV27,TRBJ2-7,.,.,TGTGCCAGCAGTTTATCCGCGTCCGGGGGGCGGCCCTACGAGCAGTACTTC,CASSLSASGGRPYEQYF
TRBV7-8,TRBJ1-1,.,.,TGTGCCAGCAGCCTCGGACGGCCGAACACTGAAGCTTTCTTT,CASSLGRPNTEAFF
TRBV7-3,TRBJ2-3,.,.,TGTGCCAGCAGCTTGACGGGGGCCTTCACAGATACGCAGTATTTT,CASSLTGAFTDTQYF
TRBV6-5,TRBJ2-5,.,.,TGTGCCAGCAGTTACTTTGGGGGGTTGGAGACCCAGTACTTC,CASSYFGGLETQYF
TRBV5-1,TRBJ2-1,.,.,TGCGCCAGCAACGATTTCGGATGGCTCGGGAGCTCCTACAATGAGCAGTTCTTC,CASNDFGWLGSSYNEQFF
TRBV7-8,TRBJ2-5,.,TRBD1,TGTGCCAGCAGCTTAGTAGCCCACCTTTTTGGACAGGGGTGGGAGACCCAGTACTTC,CASSLVAHLFGQGWETQYF
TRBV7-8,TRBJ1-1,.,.,TGTGCCAGCAGCTTAGTGTGGCAGGGGATGAACACTGAAGCTTTCTTT,CASSLVWQGMNTEAFF
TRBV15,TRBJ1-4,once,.,TGTGCCACCAGCAGAGGAGTGGGGGTGGAAAAACTGTTTTTT,CATSRGVGVEKLFF
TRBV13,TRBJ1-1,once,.,TGTGCCAGCAGCTTAGGGCGGGGAAGGAACACTGAAGCTTTCTTT,CASSLGRGRNTEAFF
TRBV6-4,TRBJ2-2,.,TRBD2,TGTGCCAGCAGTCTACTAGCGGGAGTATCGAGAGAGCTGTTTTTT,CASSLLAGVSRELFF
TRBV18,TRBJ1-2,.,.,TGTGCCAGCTCCTCTACCGGGCCCCCCGCGGATGGCTACACCTTC,CASSSTGPPADGYTF
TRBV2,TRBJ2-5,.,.,TGTGCCAGCATTCTGGCAGAGACCCAGTACTTC,CASILAETQYF
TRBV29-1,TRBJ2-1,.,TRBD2,TGCAGCGCGGGACTAGACAATGAGCAGTTCTTC,CSAGLDNEQFF
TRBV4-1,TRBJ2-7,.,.,TGCGCCAGCAGCCAAGTCTTGGGAGGCAACGAGCAGTACTTC,CASSQVLGGNEQYF
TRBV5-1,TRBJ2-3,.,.,TGCGCCAGCAGCTTGGACCTGCCCGGGACAACAGATACGCAGTATTTT,CASSLDLPGTTDTQYF
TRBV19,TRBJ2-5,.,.,TGTGCCAGTAGTATGGGATGGGAGACCCAGTACTTC,CASSMGWETQYF
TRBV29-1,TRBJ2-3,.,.,TGCAGCGTTGTCAAGGGGGTAGGCACAGATACGCAGTATTTT,CSVVKGVGTDTQYF
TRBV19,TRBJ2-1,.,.,TGTGCCAGTAGGATCGGGGGTTTACGGGACAATGAGCAGTTCTTC,CASRIGGLRDNEQFF
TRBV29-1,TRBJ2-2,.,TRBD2,TGCAGCGTTCGCGGGAGAGGCACCGGGGAGCTGTTTTTT,CSVRGRGTGELFF
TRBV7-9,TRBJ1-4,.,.,TGTGCCAGCACTAGAACTAATGAAAAACTGTTTTTT,CASTRTNEKLFF
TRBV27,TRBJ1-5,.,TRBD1,TGTGCCAGCAGTCTCCAGACAGGGCCGAATCAGCCCCAGCATTTT,CASSLQTGPNQPQHF
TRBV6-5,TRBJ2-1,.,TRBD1,TGTGCCACCGGGACAGGGATCAATGAGCAGTTCTTC,CATGTGINEQFF
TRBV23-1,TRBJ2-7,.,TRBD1,TGCGCCAGCAGTCGCCCAGGGGGCAGTCTCACTTCCGAGCAGTACTTC,CASSRPGGSLTSEQYF
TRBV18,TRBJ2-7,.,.,TGTGCCAGCTCACCCAACGGTGCCTACGAGCAGTACTTC,CASSPNGAYEQYF